This T cell receptor (beta chain) was recovered during a study of human T cells and chemical hapten exposure. V was clipped by 3 bases and J by 5 bases, with 16 bases between them. From germline, CDR1 is SGHAT and CDR2 FQNNGV. The CDR3 runs to 15 residues. TCRdb re-called the RACE reads with MiXCR, one entry per CDR3 protein. This table holds about 130,000 distinct CDR3 sequences, approximately 9.5% found once. As to time point: healthy volunteer bleed at 2 weeks. Total RNA extraction was carried out from unfractionated whole blood. Sample: whole blood. The source of this sequence is a male donor in good health. Some clones in this sample may be carry-over from other donors' samples. J is TRBJ1-1 and V is TRBV11-2; no definite D call. The CDR3 loop is CASSLTGRHFTEAFF. CDR3 sequence (DNA): TGTGCCAGCAGCTTGACGGGAAGGCATTTTACTGAAGCTTTCTTT. Full variable domain (remainder filled in from reference TRBV11-2 and TRBJ1-1): EAGVAQSPRYKIIEKRQSVAFWCNPISGHATLYWYQQILGQGPKLLIQFQNNGVVDDSQLPKDRFSAERLKGVDSTLKIQPAKLEDSAVYLCASSLTGRHFTEAFFGQGTRLTVV.